This entry lists 12 T cell receptor beta chains sequenced from one sample in a study of T cell changes during pregnancy in multiple sclerosis. Assay used: immunoSEQ multiplex PCR; TCRdb lists only in-frame clones, some missing. The data contain some 67,000 clones, under 95% of them seen just once; the ten biggest clones take up over 1.3%. Source: peripheral blood, taken after pregnancy. These receptors all come from a female donor with multiple sclerosis, enrolled in a pregnancy study.

The chain links TRBV7-9 to TRBJ1-2; D might be TRBD1 (6 bases). The CDR3 totals 14 residues. Between the trimmed V and J ends, which lost 3 bases and 0 bases, there was a span of 8 bases. Germline-derived CDR1 and CDR2 are SEHNR and FQNEAQ (reference sequence). The CDR3 here is CASSLDSSNYGYTF. The DNA of the CDR3 is TGTGCCAGCAGCTTGGACAGTTCTAACTATGGCTACACCTTC.

This chain uses TRBV5-6 with TRBJ2-7; D is possibly TRBD1 (5 bases). The germline V gene has CDR1 SGHDT and CDR2 YYEEEE. CDR3 length: 15 amino acids. V lost 0 bases and J 0 bases, leaving 10 bases between the germline ends. The CDR3 sequence is CASSLVDRHSYEQYF. For the CDR3, the DNA is TGTGCCAGCAGCTTGGTCGACAGACACTCCTACGAGCAGTACTTC.

This clone was detected once. This sequence joins TRBV4-1 and TRBJ1-4; D is ambiguous. Germline CDR1 and CDR2: MGHRA and YSYEKL. The CDR3 loop spans 16 amino acids. Trimming pared 0 bases from V and 3 bases from J, leaving 11 bases between. CDR3 DNA: TGCGCCAGCAGCCAAGAAGGACTGTCAGCTAATGAAAAACTGTTTTTT. It codes for CASSQEGLSANEKLFF.

The DNA of the CDR3 is TGTGCCAGCAGACTAACTAGGGAAGAGACCCAGTACTTC. This gives the protein CASRLTREETQYF. The V gene is TRBV7-9, the J gene TRBJ2-5, with D tentatively TRBD2 (5 bases). Germline lookup yields CDR1 SEHNR and CDR2 FQNEAQ (reference sequence). This CDR3 is built from 13 residues. The V gene lost 6 bases and the J gene lost 3 bases, with 11 bases spanning the gap.

This CDR3 is CASMGPYGYTF. CDR3 nucleotides: TGTGCCAGCATGGGGCCCTATGGCTACACCTTC. The V gene is TRBV2, the J gene TRBJ1-2; a possible D gene is TRBD1 (5 bases). The CDR3 length is 11 residues. The V gene lost 7 bases and the J gene lost 4 bases, with 7 bases spanning the gap. Germline V gives CDR1 SNHLY, CDR2 FYNNEI.

The chain has TRBV28 and TRBJ2-6; 7 positions agree with TRBD2. V shed 7 bases, J shed 0 bases, and the junction held 15 bases outside the gene matches. Germline CDR1 and CDR2: MDHEN and SYDVKM. This CDR3 spans 19 amino acids. CDR3 region: CASTTAVLADSSGANVLTF. CDR3 bases: TGTGCCAGCACCACGGCCGTTCTAGCGGATTCCTCTGGGGCCAACGTCCTGACTTTC.

The chain couples TRBV30 to TRBJ1-1; D gene ambiguous. This CDR3 has 13 residues. Germline V gene data show CDR1 as GTSNPN and CDR2 as SVGIG (reference sequence). Trimming pared 4 bases from V and 6 bases from J, leaving 15 bases between. In DNA, the CDR3 is TGTGCCTGGATGCTCTTAGATCCCCCTGAAGCTTTCTTT. This gives the protein CAWMLLDPPEAFF. The full variable domain, in which reference TRBV30 and TRBJ1-1 provide the parts outside the CDR3, is SQTIHQWPATLVQPVGSPLSLECTVEGTSNPNLYWYRQAAGRGLQLLFYSVGIGQISSEVPQNLSASRPQDRQFILSSKKLLLSDSGFYLCAWMLLDPPEAFFGQGTRLTVV.

The chain joins TRBV11-2 to TRBJ2-1; 11 bases are a match to TRBD2. This CDR3 has 15 residues. The J segment lost 0 bases and the V segment lost 5 bases, leaving 0 bases of the junction unmatched. In germline, CDR1 is SGHAT, CDR2 FQNNGV. The CDR3 is CASSTSGSSYNEQFF. CDR3 coding DNA: TGTGCCAGCAGCACTAGCGGGAGCTCCTACAATGAGCAGTTCTTC.

This clone was detected only once. The chain has TRBV6-5 and TRBJ2-1, with 9 nucleotides matching TRBD1. Germline V CDR1 and CDR2: MNHEY, SVGAGI. The length of the CDR3 is 15 residues. Trimming cost V 6 bases and J 4 bases; bases outside gene matches: 7. The CDR3 nucleotides read TGTGCCAGCAGCCCCGGGACAGGGATATACAATGAGCAGTTCTTC. It encodes CASSPGTGIYNEQFF.

The chain is built from TRBV7-2 and TRBJ2-1; 8 bases line up with TRBD2. CDR1 SGHTA and CDR2 FQGNSA come from the germline V gene. The CDR3 extends over 17 amino acids. V was clipped by 1 base and J by 4 bases; unmatched bases: 9. CDR3 bases: TGTGCCAGCAGCTTAGGCCCTAGAGCGGGGGCATACAATGAGCAGTTCTTC. It yields the protein CASSLGPRAGAYNEQFF.

This clone was detected once. The genes are TRBV5-4 and TRBJ2-3; 11 nucleotides agree with TRBD2. V shed 7 bases, J shed 3 bases, and the junction held 4 bases outside the gene matches. CDR3 length: 14 amino acids. From germline, CDR1 is SGHNT and CDR2 YYREEE (reference sequence). CDR3 in amino acids: CASGVAGGTDTQYF. The CDR3 nucleotides are TGTGCCAGCGGCGTAGCGGGAGGGACAGATACGCAGTATTTT.

This clone was detected a few times. The chain has TRBV30 and TRBJ1-2; 9 nucleotides match TRBD1. The V gene's germline CDR1 is GTSNPN and CDR2 SVGIG (reference sequence). The CDR3 runs to 14 residues. Losses at the gene ends were 4 bases for V and 4 bases for J; bases not matched to a gene: 7. CDR3 in amino acids: CAWNGDRVPYGYTF. In DNA, the CDR3 is TGTGCCTGGAATGGGGACAGGGTCCCCTATGGCTACACCTTC.